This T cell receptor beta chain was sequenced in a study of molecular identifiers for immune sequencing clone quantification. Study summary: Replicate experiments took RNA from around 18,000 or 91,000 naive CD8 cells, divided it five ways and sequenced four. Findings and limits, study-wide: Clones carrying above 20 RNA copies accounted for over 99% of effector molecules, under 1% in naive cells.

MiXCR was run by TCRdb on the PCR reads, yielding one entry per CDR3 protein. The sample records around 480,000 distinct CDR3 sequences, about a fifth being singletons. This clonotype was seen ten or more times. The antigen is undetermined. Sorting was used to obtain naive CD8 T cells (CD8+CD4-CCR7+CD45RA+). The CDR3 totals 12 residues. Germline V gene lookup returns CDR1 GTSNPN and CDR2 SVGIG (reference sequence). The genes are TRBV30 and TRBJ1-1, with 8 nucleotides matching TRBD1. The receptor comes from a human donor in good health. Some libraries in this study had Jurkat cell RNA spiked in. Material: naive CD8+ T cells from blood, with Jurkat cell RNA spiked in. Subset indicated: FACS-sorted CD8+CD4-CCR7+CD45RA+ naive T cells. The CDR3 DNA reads TGTGCATTAGAAGGACAGGGACCTGAAGCTTTCTTT. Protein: CALEGQGPEAFF.